The 10 T cell receptor beta chains below come from one sample, sequenced in a study of blood T cell repertoires in COVID-19 (dated by TCRdb to 2020 to 2021). Receptor libraries were prepared by the immunoSEQ multiplex PCR assay. Drawn from immuneACCESS, this table holds only the in-frame rearrangements with V and J called that TCRdb kept. Clones are partly lost; checked studies trace under half to an unresolved V gene and leave the rest unexplained. In this sample the table shows tens of thousands of clones, 80% to 90% of which occur a single time. Of the sample, 1% to 1.5% falls within the top ten clones. The sequenced sample consisted of peripheral blood. These receptors originate from a woman aged 35 to 49 with acute or convalescent COVID-19.

This clone came up once. The chain has TRBV29-1 and TRBJ2-7, with D possibly matching TRBD1 (7 bases). The CDR3 covers 13 residues. The V end was cut by 6 bases, the J end by 7 bases, with 19 bases between. Germline CDR1 and CDR2: SQVTM and ANQGSEA. The CDR3 DNA reads as TGCAGCGTCCATACCACAGGGGCGGGGGAGCAGTACTTC. Translating gives CSVHTTGAGEQYF.

This chain links TRBV3-1 (or the pseudogene TRBV3-2) with TRBJ1-4, with D maybe TRBD1 (5 bases). Per the germline V gene, CDR1 is LGHDT and CDR2 is YNNKEL (reference sequence). V lost 1 base and J lost 7, with 16 bases in between. The CDR3 has 16 amino acids. The CDR3 region has the DNA TGTGCCAGCAGCCAAGCCCTCCAGGGCCTTGTTGAAAAACTGTTTTTT. It is translated as CASSQALQGLVEKLFF.

CDR3 amino acids: CASSRQVYSGANVLTF. The CDR3 coding sequence is TGTGCCAGCAGCCGACAGGTATACTCTGGGGCCAACGTCCTGACTTTC. The V gene is TRBV11-2, the J gene TRBJ2-6, with D possibly being TRBD1 (6 bases). Trimming shortened V by 5 bases and J by 0 bases, and 11 bases separated the two germline ends. This CDR3 is built from 16 residues. CDR1 and CDR2 (germline): SGHAT, FQNNGV.

The rearrangement joins TRBV30 to TRBJ2-7; 8 nucleotides match TRBD1. CDR1 is GTSNPN and CDR2 is SVGIG in the germline V gene (reference sequence). V gave up 3 bases and J gave up 5 bases; unmatched junction bases: 9. The CDR3 is 14 residues long. The CDR3 bases are TGTGCCTGGAGACTCCGGACAGGGAAAGACGAGCAGTACTTC. Protein product: CAWRLRTGKDEQYF.

This sequence joins TRBV3-1 (or the pseudogene TRBV3-2) and TRBJ2-7; 8 nucleotides agree with TRBD2. V trimming: 7 bases; J trimming: 3 bases; junction bases outside the gene matches: 11. Germline V lookup: CDR1 LGHDT, CDR2 YNNKEL (reference sequence). The CDR3 is 15 residues long. CDR3 nucleotide sequence: TGTGCCAGCACCGCCAGTCCGGGAGGGTTCTACGAGCAGTACTTC. Its translation is CASTASPGGFYEQYF.

This chain connects TRBV7-2 to TRBJ2-7; TRBD1 aligns across 9 bases. V dropped 2 bases and J dropped 6; count of bases not matched to a gene: 11. Germline V gene data show CDR1 as SGHTA and CDR2 as FQGNSA. The CDR3 is made up of 16 amino acids. As DNA, the CDR3 is TGTGCCAGCAGCTTATGGGCCGGGACAGGGTCACGCGAGCAGTACTTC. Translated: CASSLWAGTGSREQYF.

This clone appeared once. The V and J genes are TRBV19 and TRBJ1-1; D is undetermined. CDR1 is LNHDA and CDR2 is SQIVND in the germline V gene (reference sequence). Trimming took 2 bases from V and 6 from J, leaving 10 bases between them. The length of the CDR3 is 13 residues. The CDR3 sequence: CASSITKTAEAFF. In nucleotides, the CDR3 is TGTGCCAGTAGTATAACGAAAACGGCTGAAGCTTTCTTT.

V is TRBV18 and J is TRBJ1-4, with a tentative D call TRBD1 (6 bases). CDR1 and CDR2 (germline): KGHSH, LQKENI. CDR3 length: 16 amino acids. Trimming removed 3 bases from V and 11 bases from J, with 22 bases in between. The CDR3: CASSPVSTGREGKLFF. The CDR3 DNA reads as TGTGCCAGCTCACCTGTTTCGACAGGACGAGAGGGGAAACTGTTTTTT.

The chain couples TRBV6-2 or TRBV6-3 to TRBJ2-7; D is perhaps TRBD1 (6 bases). Germline loops: CDR1 MNHEY, CDR2 SVGEGT. Trimming shortened V by 2 bases and J by 4 bases, and 15 bases separated the two germline ends. This CDR3 comprises 15 residues. CDR3 residues: CASSYNRDKGYEQYF. For the CDR3, the DNA is TGTGCCAGCAGTTACAACCGGGACAAGGGGTACGAGCAGTACTTC.

This chain connects TRBV5-5 to TRBJ2-3, with 8 bases identical to TRBD2. The trim removed 0 bases at V and 5 bases at J, leaving 8 bases unmatched. The CDR3 is 16 residues long. Germline CDR1 and CDR2: SGHKS and YYEKEE (reference sequence). The CDR3 reads CASSLGGRGEGDTQYF. The CDR3 region has the DNA TGTGCCAGCAGCTTGGGTGGGCGGGGGGAAGGAGATACGCAGTATTTT.